Each of the 19 T cell receptor beta chains below was sequenced from the same sample in a study of PD-L1 blockade in urothelial cancer. This table comes from immunoSEQ multiplex PCR, and its TCRdb copy is limited to in-frame clones, with some not included. The data show about 35,000 clones, around 33% seen once. This specimen was tumor tissue, taken before atezolizumab (anti-PD-L1) treatment. Every receptor here comes from a man aged 55 to 69 with urothelial cancer.

This clone turned up a few times. The chain employs TRBV12-5 and TRBJ2-1; a possible D gene is TRBD2 (7 bases). CDR3 length equals 15 residues. Germline-derived CDR1 and CDR2 are LGHNT and FRNRAP. CDR3 in DNA: TGTGCCAGCACTAAGGGGGGGGAGACCTACAATGAGCAGTTCTTC. Protein product: CASTKGGETYNEQFF.

The chain couples TRBV11-3 to TRBJ2-1; TRBD2 aligns across 12 bases. The CDR3 totals 15 residues. J gave up 7 bases and V 7 bases, and 8 bases lay outside the gene matches. The germline V gene has CDR1 SGHNT and CDR2 YENEEA. CDR3 nucleotides: TGTGCCAGCAAAACTCTAGCGGGGGGGCGTAATGAGCAGTTCTTC. It is translated as CASKTLAGGRNEQFF.

The chain links TRBV6-8 to TRBJ1-4, with a possible D match to TRBD1 (6 bases). The germline V gene encodes CDR1 MNHGY and CDR2 SAAAGT. Trimming removed 6 bases from V and 5 bases from J, with 19 bases in between. The CDR3 contains 16 residues. CDR3 nucleotide sequence: TGTGCCAGCAGCCCGGGACATACCACCGCAAATGAAAAACTGTTTTTT. This codes for CASSPGHTTANEKLFF.

The chain couples TRBV12-5 to TRBJ2-7; the D gene is possibly TRBD2 (6 bases). CDR1 LGHNT and CDR2 FRNRAP come from the germline V gene. The CDR3 consists of 12 residues. V lost 5 bases, J lost 9 bases, and 14 bases lay in between. The CDR3 DNA is TGTGCTAGTGGTCTCCGCGGGGTCGCGCAGTACTTC. This translates into CASGLRGVAQYF.

The chain combines TRBV30 with TRBJ1-4, with D possibly being TRBD1 (5 bases). Germline V gene sequence: CDR1 GTSNPN, CDR2 SVGIG (reference sequence). The ends were cut back, 3 bases at V and 5 bases at J, with 13 bases in the middle. The CDR3 spans 14 residues. CDR3 nucleotides: TGTGCCTGGAGCGCCGGGACGGTCAATGAAAAACTGTTTTTT. Encoded protein: CAWSAGTVNEKLFF. Based on the CDR3 plus reference TRBV30 and TRBJ1-4, the full variable domain is SQTIHQWPATLVQPVGSPLSLECTVEGTSNPNLYWYRQAAGRGLQLLFYSVGIGQISSEVPQNLSASRPQDRQFILSSKKLLLSDSGFYLCAWSAGTVNEKLFFGSGTQLSVL.

CDR3 in DNA: TGTGCCAGCAGCCTTTGGACAGGGGGGACAGATACGCAGTATTTT. The encoded protein is CASSLWTGGTDTQYF. The chain carries TRBV11-3 and TRBJ2-3; 10 bases match TRBD1. Germline loops: CDR1 SGHNT, CDR2 YENEEA. The ends lost 5 bases at V and 3 bases at J; junction bases unmatched: 5. CDR3 size: 15 residues.

This clone showed up many times. The V gene is TRBV2, the J gene TRBJ2-5; TRBD2 matches 8 bases. This CDR3 is 15 amino acids long. V dropped 1 base and J dropped 7; count of bases not matched to a gene: 8. CDR1 is SNHLY and CDR2 is FYNNEI in the germline V gene. In DNA form, the CDR3 reads TGTGCCAGCAGTGAAGACGGGAGGGGTTTTGCGACCCAGTACTTC. This sequence encodes CASSEDGRGFATQYF.

Ten or more counts support this clone. This chain connects TRBV12-5 to TRBJ1-1; possible D gene TRBD1, 6 bases. This CDR3 region has 15 residues. Germline CDR1 LGHNT, CDR2 FRNRAP. CDR3 nucleotide sequence: TGTGCCAGCACCCCCAGGCCGGGCAGGGGAACTGAAGCTTTCTTT. Amino acid sequence: CASTPRPGRGTEAFF.

The rearrangement links TRBV18 to TRBJ2-2; D perhaps matches TRBD1 (5 bases). Germline CDR1 and CDR2: KGHSH and LQKENI. This CDR3 is built from 15 residues. Deletions cut 5 bases from V and 4 bases from J, with 14 bases between. The CDR3 sequence: CASSTMGRGTGELFF. The CDR3 DNA reads as TGTGCCAGCTCAACTATGGGGCGCGGCACCGGGGAGCTGTTTTTT.

This clone was seen only a few times. At one end the junction does not follow the germline gene, possibly because of a read error. The rearrangement uses TRBV6-8 and TRBJ2-1; D possibly corresponds to TRBD2 (6 bases). Germline lookup yields CDR1 MNHGY and CDR2 SAAAGT. The CDR3 sequence is 14 residues long. This CDR3 is CASSDSIGGSEQFF. The CDR3, as DNA: TGTGCCAGCAGTGACTCGATTGGGGGGAGTGAGCAGTTCTTC.

This clone has ten or more counts. The V and J genes are TRBV6-8 and TRBJ2-3; 7 nucleotides match TRBD1. The junction had 9 bases not matched to a gene; V was cut back by 6 bases and J by 6 bases. Per germline, CDR1 MNHGY and CDR2 SAAAGT. This CDR3 comprises 14 residues. CDR3 in amino acids: CASRFEGARDTQYF. DNA for the CDR3: TGTGCCAGCAGGTTCGAGGGGGCGAGGGATACGCAGTATTTT.

The chain combines TRBV19 with TRBJ1-5, with D possibly being TRBD1 (5 bases). Germline V gene data show CDR1 as LNHDA and CDR2 as SQIVND (reference sequence). V was pared by 9 bases and J by 7 bases, with 13 bases between. CDR3 length: 12 amino acids. The CDR3 DNA reads TGTGCCAGCAGGAGGGGTGGACAGCCCCAGCATTTT. It yields the protein CASRRGGQPQHF.

This clone occurred a few times. The rearrangement joins TRBV6-8 to TRBJ2-5, with D perhaps TRBD1 (7 bases). V shed 5 bases and J shed 5 bases, with 27 bases lying between them. This CDR3 spans 18 amino acids. CDR1 and CDR2 from the germline V gene are MNHGY and SAAAGT. The CDR3 DNA follows: TGTGCCAGCAGTAGAAGGCCGCAGGGGGGCGCTGGGAGGGAGACCCAGTACTTC. This encodes CASSRRPQGGAGRETQYF.

This clone was recorded at least ten times. The DNA for the CDR3 is TGTGCCAGCAGCGTATTACTTGCAGGGGGCGGAGGCTACACCTTC. Encoded protein: CASSVLLAGGGGYTF. The V call is TRBV11-3, the J call TRBJ1-2; 8 nucleotides align to TRBD1. V trimming: 5 bases; J trimming: 8 bases; junction bases outside the gene matches: 13. This CDR3 is built from 15 residues. Germline V CDR1 and CDR2: SGHNT, YENEEA. Full variable domain (outside the CDR3, taken from reference TRBV11-3 and TRBJ1-2): EAGVVQSPRYKIIEKKQPVAFWCNPISGHNTLYWYLQNLGQGPELLIRYENEEAVDDSQLPKDRFSAERLKGVDSTLKIQPAELGDSAVYLCASSVLLAGGGGYTFGSGTRLTVV.

This chain uses TRBV18 with TRBJ2-7, with D possibly matching TRBD1 (5 bases). Germline CDR1 reads KGHSH; CDR2 reads LQKENI. There are 13 residues in the CDR3. V gave up 4 bases and J gave up 5 bases, with 12 bases separating them. The CDR3 loop reads CASSLGAPDEQYF. DNA for the CDR3: TGTGCCAGCTCACTAGGGGCCCCGGACGAGCAGTACTTC. Drawing the rest from reference TRBV18 and TRBJ2-7, the complete variable domain is NAGVMQNPRHLVRRRGQEARLRCSPMKGHSHVYWYRQLPEEGLKFMVYLQKENIIDESGMPKERFSAEFPKEGPSILRIQQVVRGDSAAYFCASSLGAPDEQYFGPGTRLTVT.

J is TRBJ1-2 and V is TRBV19; TRBD1 matches at 12 bases. Germline V gives CDR1 LNHDA, CDR2 SQIVND (reference sequence). The V gene end was trimmed by 1 base and the J gene end by 7 bases; junction bases not matched to a gene: 4. The CDR3 spans 15 residues. CDR3 in DNA: TGTGCCAGTAGTATAGTGGGACAGGGGGCGCGTGGCTACACCTTC. As protein: CASSIVGQGARGYTF.

V gene TRBV29-1 combines with J gene TRBJ1-5, with a possible D match to TRBD1 (5 bases). This CDR3 has 14 amino acids. In germline, CDR1 is SQVTM, CDR2 ANQGSEA. Trimming cost V 6 bases and J 2 bases, with 14 bases left between them. The CDR3 is CSVSGSGGNQPQHF. The CDR3, as DNA: TGCAGCGTCTCGGGATCGGGGGGCAATCAGCCCCAGCATTTT.

There are a few counts of this clone. This chain links TRBV6-8 with TRBJ2-1; 8 bases fit TRBD2. Germline values: CDR1 MNHGY, CDR2 SAAAGT. V was clipped by 5 bases and J by 10 bases; unmatched bases: 4. This CDR3 is 12 amino acids long. The CDR3 loop reads CASSGGLAEQFF. CDR3 DNA sequence: TGTGCCAGCAGTGGCGGACTAGCAGAGCAGTTCTTC.

The chain carries TRBV27 and TRBJ2-7; D could derive from TRBD1 or TRBD2 (5 bases each). CDR1 and CDR2 (germline): MNHEY, SMNVEV (reference sequence). V was cut by 5 bases and J by 4 bases, with 21 bases left in between. The length of the CDR3 is 16 residues. The CDR3 DNA reads TGTGCCAGCAGTAGAGGCTTTGGGACGGATCCATACGAGCAGTACTTC. It encodes CASSRGFGTDPYEQYF.